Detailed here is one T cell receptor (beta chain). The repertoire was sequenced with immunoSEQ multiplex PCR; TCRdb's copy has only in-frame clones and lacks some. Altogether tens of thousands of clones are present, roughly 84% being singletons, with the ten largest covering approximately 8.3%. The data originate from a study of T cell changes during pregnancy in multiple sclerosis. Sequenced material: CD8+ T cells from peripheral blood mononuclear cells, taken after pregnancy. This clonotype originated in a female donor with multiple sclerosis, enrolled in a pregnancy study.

The CDR3 DNA is TGTGCCTGGAACAACGGCGGCGGTGATGGCTACACCTTC. It specifies CAWNNGGGDGYTF. The genes are TRBV30 and TRBJ1-2; no clear D gene. The V end lost 4 bases, the J end lost 6 bases, and 15 bases lay between the germline ends. The CDR3 spans 13 residues. The germline V gene has CDR1 GTSNPN and CDR2 SVGIG (reference sequence).